One and the same sample provided the 6 T cell receptor beta chains below, sequenced in a study of T cell responses to AZD1222 COVID-19 vaccine. TCRdb keeps only in-frame clones here, not all; method: immunoSEQ multiplex PCR. This table holds 120,000 to 150,000 clones, approximately 88% found once. Specimen: peripheral blood, collected 28 days after the second dose of the MenACWY control vaccine. The receptor source for this set is an adult who received the MenACWY meningococcal vaccine as a control.

The genes are TRBV15 and TRBJ1-4; D is unclear. This CDR3 is 15 amino acids long. Trimming took 0 bases from V and 7 from J, leaving 12 bases between them. The germline gives CDR1 LNHNV, CDR2 YYDKDF (reference sequence). The CDR3 DNA sequence: TGTGCCACCAGCAGAGATCCGGGGTTCGGTGAAAAACTGTTTTTT. This encodes CATSRDPGFGEKLFF.

The chain employs TRBV28 and TRBJ1-2; the D is unclear. Germline CDR1 and CDR2: MDHEN and SYDVKM. Trimming took 5 bases from V and 2 from J, leaving 9 bases between them. The length of the CDR3 is 13 residues. For the CDR3, the DNA is TGTGCCAGCAGTCGAGGACGGAACTATGGCTACACCTTC. It encodes CASSRGRNYGYTF.

The chain links TRBV25-1 to TRBJ2-7, with D possibly matching TRBD1 (5 bases). The CDR3 spans 13 residues. V was cut by 3 bases and J by 3 bases, with 9 bases left in between. In germline, CDR1 is MGHDK, CDR2 SYGVNS. For the CDR3, the DNA is TGTGCCAGCAGTGACAGGGTGGGCTACGAGCAGTACTTC. Translated: CASSDRVGYEQYF.

This clone has just one count. The rearrangement uses TRBV21-1 and TRBJ1-1. TRBV21-1 is a pseudogene segment. The CDR3 is 17 amino acids. The DNA of the CDR3 is TGTGCCAGCAGCAAAAAAGAGGGCCAAGAGGTGAACTCTGAAGCTTTCTTT. This gives the protein CASSKKEGQEVNSEAFF.

The chain recombines TRBV2 with TRBJ1-4; D is unclear. Looked up from germline, CDR1 is SNHLY and CDR2 is FYNNEI. V lost 0 bases and J 5 bases, leaving 13 bases between the germline ends. CDR3 length equals 16 residues. The CDR3: CASSEARADGNEKLFF. The CDR3 DNA is TGTGCCAGCAGTGAAGCGCGGGCGGACGGGAATGAAAAACTGTTTTTT.

This sequence joins TRBV2 and TRBJ1-2, with 7 positions matching TRBD1. CDR3 size: 16 residues. Germline trimming cut 7 bases from V and 4 bases from J; bases unmatched to any gene: 15. CDR1 and CDR2 from the germline V gene are SNHLY and FYNNEI. In nucleotides, the CDR3 is TGTGCCAGCACCCTGGGGTTGACAGGGTCTGGCTATGGCTACACCTTC. This gives the protein CASTLGLTGSGYGYTF. The variable domain in full, completed from reference TRBV2 and TRBJ1-2, reads EPEVTQTPSHQVTQMGQEVILRCVPISNHLYFYWYRQILGQKVEFLVSFYNNEISEKSEIFDDQFSVERPDGSNFTLKIRSTKLEDSAMYFCASTLGLTGSGYGYTFGSGTRLTVV.